A single sample gave rise to the 30 T cell receptor beta chains below, sequenced in a study of kidney transplant recipient with SARS-CoV-2 infection. TCRdb reprocessed the reads via MiXCR and lists one record per CDR3 protein. In the table there are under 250,000 distinct CDR3 sequences, 29% of which are singletons. The sequencing here drew on a blood sample, taken at baseline and on day 111 from a kidney transplant recipient. Receptor source: a male patient between 25 and 39 years old who had COVID-19 and was a kidney transplant recipient. Some T cells here may be from the graft donor.

V usage is TRBV7-2 and J usage is TRBJ2-4, with D perhaps TRBD2 (5 bases). CDR1 SGHTA and CDR2 FQGNSA come from the germline V gene. V was clipped by 5 bases and J by 2 bases, with 10 bases between them. This CDR3 comprises 14 residues. As DNA, the CDR3 is TGTGCCAGCAGCACCAGCGGCCCCAAAAACATTCAGTACTTC. The encoded protein is CASSTSGPKNIQYF.

The sample holds many counts of this clonotype. The chain couples TRBV5-5 to TRBJ2-7; 8 bases fit TRBD2. With 4 bases clipped from V and 0 bases from J, the junction kept 9 bases outside the gene matches. Germline V gene lookup returns CDR1 SGHKS and CDR2 YYEKEE (reference sequence). The CDR3 length is 16 residues. In DNA, the CDR3 is TGTGCCAGCAGCCTCGGGGGGGGCAGCATCTCCTACGAGCAGTACTTC. Its protein is CASSLGGGSISYEQYF.

A few counts support this clonotype. V gene TRBV20-1 combines with J gene TRBJ2-3, with D tentatively TRBD1 (5 bases). The CDR3 covers 15 residues. Germline CDR1 and CDR2: DFQATT and SNEGSKA (reference sequence). Trimming took 0 bases from V and 1 from J, leaving 11 bases between them. CDR3 region: CSARDGAGRTDTQYF. The CDR3, as DNA: TGCAGTGCTAGAGATGGGGCAGGGCGCACAGATACGCAGTATTTT.

Regarding this clonotype: A single base separates this from a much larger clone, so it may be a read error. The CDR3 coding sequence is TGTGCCACCACCAAAACAAGCTCCCTTGAAGCAACTAATGAAAAACTGTTTTTT. Its translation is CATTKTSSLEATNEKLFF. This chain connects TRBV15 to TRBJ1-4; unclear D gene. Germline assignment: CDR1 LNHNV and CDR2 YYDKDF (reference sequence). V dropped 7 bases and J dropped 0 bases, with 21 bases sitting between them. CDR3 length: 18 amino acids.

Details on this clonotype: Germline and junction disagree at one end, which may indicate a read error. This sequence joins TRBV20-1 and TRBJ2-5; TRBD2 matches 7 bases. Germline V gene lookup returns CDR1 DFQATT and CDR2 SNEGSKA (reference sequence). The CDR3 runs 15 residues. In DNA form, the CDR3 reads TGCAGTGCTAGGCGACGGGGGGAAGTCCAAGAGACCCGGTACTTC. As protein: CSARRRGEVQETRYF.

This chain connects TRBV5-1 to TRBJ2-1, with TRBD2 identical over 8 bases. The V gene end was trimmed by 5 bases and the J gene end by 5 bases; junction bases not matched to a gene: 6. CDR3 length equals 14 residues. Germline CDR1 and CDR2: SGHRS and YFSETQ. DNA for the CDR3: TGCGCCAGCAGTAGAGCGGGGGATAACAATGAGCAGTTCTTC. The encoded protein is CASSRAGDNNEQFF.

There are many counts of this clonotype. The rearrangement links TRBV20-1 to TRBJ2-7, with D perhaps TRBD1 or TRBD2 (5 bases each). The CDR3 length is 14 residues. Trimming pared 5 bases from V and 0 bases from J, leaving 14 bases between. Germline-derived CDR1 and CDR2 are DFQATT and SNEGSKA (reference sequence). CDR3 nucleotide sequence: TGCAGTGCTGCCGGGACGGCGAGCTCCTACGAGCAGTACTTC. Amino acids: CSAAGTASSYEQYF.

This clonotype was seen repeatedly, ten times or more. The V and J genes are TRBV6-2 or TRBV6-3 and TRBJ2-5, with a possible D match to TRBD2 (6 bases). The tail of the sequence fits TRBJ2-7 better, so the J call may be wrong. This CDR3 is built from 16 residues. Per the germline V gene, CDR1 is MNHEY and CDR2 is SVGEGT. The CDR3 region is CASSSPTTGSRYEQYF. The CDR3 region has the DNA TGTGCCAGCAGTTCTCCCACCACCGGGAGTAGGTACGAGCAGTACTTC.

The chain combines TRBV20-1 with TRBJ2-3; D call uncertain. Germline CDR1 and CDR2: DFQATT and SNEGSKA (reference sequence). V was cut by 6 bases and J by 6 bases, with 7 bases left in between. This CDR3 has 10 amino acids. CDR3 region: CSAVGDTQYF. The DNA of the CDR3 is TGCAGTGCGGTGGGTGATACGCAGTATTTT.

This clonotype was observed at least ten times. The gene calls are TRBV11-3 and TRBJ2-7; tentatively, D is TRBD1 (6 bases). The CDR3 runs 14 residues. Germline CDR1 is SGHNT and CDR2 is YENEEA. Trimming cost V 4 bases and J 5 bases, with 15 bases left between them. CDR3 sequence reads: CASSSATGGHEQYF. CDR3 bases: TGTGCCAGCAGCTCTGCGACAGGTGGCCACGAGCAGTACTTC.

This clonotype was observed a few times. This rearrangement joins TRBV9 to TRBJ1-2; D is unresolved. CDR3 size: 16 residues. With 7 bases removed from V and 4 bases from J, the gap between germline ends came to 23 bases. Germline V gives CDR1 SGDLS, CDR2 YYNGEE. This chain's CDR3 is CASLCRYSRKTYGYTF. CDR3 coding DNA: TGTGCCAGCTTGTGTCGGTACTCAAGAAAGACCTATGGCTACACCTTC.

In the case of this clonotype: Here the CDR3 omits its conserved ending phenylalanine or tryptophan, so a read error is the likely source. The V call is TRBV5-1, the J call TRBJ2-1; 9 nucleotides line up with TRBD1. With 1 base clipped from V and 5 bases from J, the junction kept 4 bases outside the gene matches. The V gene's germline CDR1 is SGHRS and CDR2 YFSETQ. This CDR3 has 15 residues. CDR3 residues: CASSLRDRVNNEQFL. The CDR3 nucleotides are TGCGCCAGCAGCTTGCGGGACAGGGTGAACAATGAGCAGTTCCTC.

A note on this clonotype: A much larger clone lies one base from this, so it may be a read error. V usage is TRBV24-1 and J usage is TRBJ2-7; TRBD2 is a possible D gene (5 bases). Per germline, CDR1 KGHDR and CDR2 SFDVKD. The CDR3 runs 14 residues. The CDR3 nucleotides read TGTGCCGCCAGTGATCCCGGGGTTTCGGGAGAGCAGTACTTC. Protein: CAASDPGVSGEQYF.

In its sample, this clonotype was seen a few times. The chain is built from TRBV11-2 and TRBJ2-1; 7 bases map to TRBD1. The CDR3 has 13 amino acids. CDR1 is SGHAT, CDR2 FQNNGV, per germline. V lost 5 bases, J lost 5 bases, and 3 bases stayed unmatched. DNA of the CDR3: TGTGCCAGCAGCCCACAGGGGAACAATGAGCAGTTCTTC. Translated: CASSPQGNNEQFF.

This clonotype came up many times. The chain couples TRBV19 to TRBJ2-7, with D possibly matching TRBD1 (6 bases). Germline CDR1 and CDR2: LNHDA and SQIVND (reference sequence). The CDR3 is 14 residues long. Trimming stripped 6 bases from V and 2 bases from J, with 14 bases between. CDR3 sequence (DNA): TGTGCCAGTAGCCTACAGGGAATTACCTACGAGCAGTACTTC. It encodes CASSLQGITYEQYF.

This clonotype was detected only once. A much more abundant neighbour one base away suggests this may be a read error. The rearrangement joins TRBV7-9 to TRBJ2-7; D unresolved. The CDR3 has 14 residues. V dropped 1 base and J dropped 2 bases, with 9 bases sitting between them. Germline V gene lookup returns CDR1 SEHNR and CDR2 FQNEAQ (reference sequence). In nucleotides, the CDR3 is TGTGCCAGCAGCTTAGATTCCCCAACCTACGAGCAGTACTTC. As protein: CASSLDSPTYEQYF. The variable domain in full, completed from reference TRBV7-9 and TRBJ2-7, reads DTGVSQNPRHKITKRGQNVTFRCDPISEHNRLYWYRQTLGQGPEFLTYFQNEAQLEKSRLLSDRFSAERPKGSFSTLEIQRTEQGDSAMYLCASSLDSPTYEQYFGPGTRLTVT.

With regard to this clonotype: A much larger clone differs by one base, so this may be a read error. This CDR3 is missing its conserved last phenylalanine or tryptophan, likely due to a read error. V usage is TRBV5-6 and J usage is TRBJ2-2, with D possibly matching TRBD1 (6 bases). Trimming removed 2 bases at V and 0 bases at J, with 26 bases between. Per germline, CDR1 SGHDT and CDR2 YYEEEE. CDR3 length equals 21 residues. CDR3: CASSFLTPFDRNVPNTGELFY. CDR3 nucleotides: TGTGCCAGCAGCTTCCTTACCCCTTTCGACAGGAATGTCCCGAACACCGGGGAGCTGTTTTAT.

A word on this clonotype: A clone one base away is much larger, so this may be a read error. The rearrangement uses TRBV8-2 and TRBJ1-2. TRBV8-2 is classified as a pseudogene. This CDR3 is 16 amino acids long. The CDR3: CGSTPHGSRKTYGYTF. The CDR3 nucleotides are TGTGGCAGTACCCCGCATGGTAGCCGAAAGACCTATGGCTACACCTTC.

This clonotype was picked up many times. This chain joins TRBV9 and TRBJ2-2, with D perhaps TRBD1 or TRBD2 (5 bases each). CDR3 size: 15 residues. Germline CDR1 and CDR2: SGDLS and YYNGEE. Trimming cost V 2 bases and J 3 bases, with 11 bases left between them. CDR3 in amino acids: CASSVLQEDTGELFF. The CDR3 region has the DNA TGTGCCAGCAGCGTTTTACAGGAGGACACCGGGGAGCTGTTTTTT. The full variable domain, completed using reference TRBV9 and TRBJ2-2, is DSGVTQTPKHLITATGQRVTLRCSPRSGDLSVYWYQQSLDQGLQFLIQYYNGEERAKGNILERFSAQQFPDLHSELNLSSLELGDSALYFCASSVLQEDTGELFFGEGSRLTVL.

This clonotype was observed at least ten times. The CDR3 is CASGSGAGNTIYF. The CDR3 coding sequence is TGTGCTAGTGGTTCAGGAGCTGGAAACACCATATATTTT. The J gene is TRBJ1-3, the V gene TRBV12-5; D not resolved. The CDR3 loop spans 13 amino acids. Deletions cut 4 bases from V and 2 bases from J, with 6 bases between. The V gene's germline CDR1 is LGHNT and CDR2 FRNRAP. The whole variable domain, filled in from reference TRBV12-5 and TRBJ1-3, reads DARVTQTPRHKVTEMGQEVTMRCQPILGHNTVFWYRQTMMQGLELLAYFRNRAPLDDSGMPKDRFSAEMPDATLATLKIQPSEPRDSAVYFCASGSGAGNTIYFGEGSWLTVV.

As regards this clonotype: One base away lies a much larger clone, so this may be a sequencing read error. In DNA, the CDR3 is TGTGCCAGCAGCCAGAAGCCATCCATGCCGATCGCAATTAGCTCCTACGAGCAGTACGTC. As protein: CASSQKPSMPIAISSYEQYV. The chain combines TRBV14 with TRBJ2-7; D gene unclear. The V end lost 3 bases, the J end lost 0 bases, and 27 bases lay between the germline ends. Germline CDR1 and CDR2: SGHDN and FVKESK. The CDR3 spans 20 residues.

A remark on this clonotype: A clone one base away is much larger, so this may be a read error. This sequence joins TRBV27 and TRBJ2-1; perhaps TRBD2 as D (5 bases). Germline values: CDR1 MNHEY, CDR2 SMNVEV (reference sequence). The CDR3 totals 16 residues. The CDR3 DNA reads as TGTACCAGCAGTCCTATCCTAGGACTCGCAAGGAATGAGCAGTTCTTC. This codes for CTSSPILGLARNEQFF.

This chain uses TRBV7-1 with TRBJ1-2; D gene ambiguous. TRBV7-1 is sorted into the ORF group, with uncertain function. The length of the CDR3 is 17 residues. Trimming left V 5 bases short and J 4 bases short, with 23 bases between. For the CDR3, the DNA is TGTGCCAGCAGCGTGAGATTTCACAAGGGAAAGACCTATGGCTACACCTTC. Its protein is CASSVRFHKGKTYGYTF.

This clonotype appeared a few times. A much larger clone lies one base from this, so it may be a read error. The chain couples TRBV3-1 to TRBJ2-2; no firm D call. The germline gives CDR1 LGHDT, CDR2 YNNKEL (reference sequence). Deletions cut 5 bases from V and 5 bases from J, with 24 bases between. This CDR3 spans 18 amino acids. Here the CDR3 reads CASSLKAPISGLTGELFF. CDR3 bases: TGTGCCAGCAGCTTAAAAGCTCCCATTTCAGGCTTGACCGGGGAGCTGTTTTTT.

This clonotype was counted once. One base away lies a much larger clone, so this may be a sequencing read error. The CDR3, as DNA: TGTGCCAGCAGCGCTACTACCGATCTCGGAAAGACCTATGGCCACACCTTC. It encodes CASSATTDLGKTYGHTF. This chain connects TRBV11-3 to TRBJ2-4, with D unclear. CDR3 size: 17 residues. Germline V gene lookup returns CDR1 SGHNT and CDR2 YENEEA.

This sequence joins TRBV27 and TRBJ2-5, with unresolved D. In germline, CDR1 is MNHEY, CDR2 SMNVEV (reference sequence). Trimming removed 2 bases at V and 6 bases at J, with 16 bases between. This CDR3 region has 15 residues. The CDR3 reads CASSLAPGPRQTQYF. DNA for the CDR3: TGTGCCAGCAGTTTAGCCCCGGGCCCGAGGCAGACCCAGTACTTC.

This clonotype appeared many times. V is TRBV3-1 and J is TRBJ1-2; the D is unclear. The length of the CDR3 is 17 residues. In germline, CDR1 is LGHDT, CDR2 YNNKEL (reference sequence). V lost 4 bases and J lost 4, with 22 bases in between. The CDR3 here is CASSRGYTLRKTYGYTF. The CDR3 DNA reads as TGTGCCAGCAGCCGGGGTTACACCCTTCGAAAGACCTATGGCTACACCTTC.

Worth noting for this clonotype: Its ends do not fully match the called genes, so a read error is possible. The chain recombines TRBV3-1 with TRBJ2-2; D may be TRBD2 (5 bases). Germline-derived CDR1 and CDR2 are LGHDT and YNNKEL (reference sequence). The CDR3 extends over 18 amino acids. The CDR3 region has the DNA TGTGCCAGCAGCAGTTTGAGTCCCATTTCAGGCTTGACCGGGGAGCTGGTTTTT. Residues: CASSSLSPISGLTGELVF. The full variable domain, with the rest looked up from reference TRBV3-1 and TRBJ2-2, is DTAVSQTPKYLVTQMGNDKSIKCEQNLGHDTMYWYKQDSKKFLKIMFSYNNKELIINETVPNRFSPKSPDKAHLNLHINSLELGDSAVYFCASSSLSPISGLTGELVFGEGSRLTVL.

On this clonotype itself: This could be a read error, since a much larger clone is one nucleotide away. This CDR3 fails to terminate in the conserved phenylalanine or tryptophan, so it likely reflects a read error. This chain joins TRBV6-2 or TRBV6-3 and TRBJ1-5; D gene uncertain. In germline, CDR1 is MNHEY, CDR2 SVGEGT. Trimming removed 5 bases from V and 3 bases from J, with 14 bases in between. This CDR3 spans 15 amino acids. CDR3 region: CASSDQDGPNQPQHL. The CDR3 bases are TGTGCCAGCAGTGACCAGGACGGGCCCAATCAGCCCCAGCATTTA.

This clonotype appeared many times. The J gene is TRBJ1-1, the V gene TRBV5-1; D may be TRBD1 (5 bases). This CDR3 is 13 amino acids long. Looked up from germline, CDR1 is SGHRS and CDR2 is YFSETQ. Trimming took 3 bases from V and 1 from J, leaving 7 bases between them. CDR3 in DNA: TGCGCCAGCAGCTGGGGGACGAACACTGAAGCTTTCTTT. Translated, it gives CASSWGTNTEAFF.